This entry lists 20 T cell receptor beta chains sequenced from one sample in a study of T cells after yellow fever vaccination. One entry per CDR3 protein results from TCRdb running MiXCR on the 5' RACE reads. The profile shows about 25,000 distinct CDR3 sequences, 3.4% of them singletons. The specimen comprised PBMCs, either bulk or a sorted T-cell subset (CD4+, CD8+, memory, or dextramer-sorted; not recorded which), sampled more than 35 days after the first yellow fever vaccination. The receptors stem from a man between 18 and 29 years old who received the YFV17D yellow fever vaccine.

The sample holds many counts of this clonotype. The gene calls are TRBV4-3 and TRBJ2-1; 8 nucleotides agree with TRBD2. The germline V gene encodes CDR1 LGHNA and CDR2 YSLEER. The CDR3 loop spans 16 amino acids. V was clipped by 0 bases and J by 3 bases; unmatched bases: 4. CDR3 protein: CASSQDGGGFYNEQFF. The CDR3 DNA is TGCGCCAGCAGCCAAGACGGGGGGGGGTTCTACAATGAGCAGTTCTTC.

This clonotype was counted at least ten times. V is TRBV4-3 and J is TRBJ1-5; no reliable D call. In germline, CDR1 is LGHNA, CDR2 YSLEER. This CDR3 has 13 amino acids. The V and J ends lost 4 bases and 1 base respectively, with 5 bases between them. In DNA form, the CDR3 reads TGCGCCAGCAGCCTCACGAGCAATCAGCCCCAGCATTTT. Amino acid sequence: CASSLTSNQPQHF.

This clonotype appeared many times. V and J are TRBV2 and TRBJ2-6; 9 bases map to TRBD1. Germline V lookup: CDR1 SNHLY, CDR2 FYNNEI. The length of the CDR3 is 14 residues. V lost 11 bases and J lost 4; bases outside the gene matches: 6. The CDR3 bases are TGTGCCGGCGGACAGGGGCCCGGGGCCAACGTCCTGACTTTC. It yields the protein CAGGQGPGANVLTF. Complete variable domain (other parts from reference TRBV2 and TRBJ2-6): EPEVTQTPSHQVTQMGQEVILRCVPISNHLYFYWYRQILGQKVEFLVSFYNNEISEKSEIFDDQFSVERPDGSNFTLKIRSTKLEDSAMYFCAGGQGPGANVLTFGAGSRLTVL.

The V and J genes are TRBV9 and TRBJ1-1, with a weak D call TRBD1 (5 bases). The germline gives CDR1 SGDLS, CDR2 YYNGEE. The CDR3 is 15 amino acids. Trimming stripped 0 bases from V and 1 base from J, with 10 bases between. The CDR3 region is CASSVGGSWNTEAFF. For the CDR3, the DNA is TGTGCCAGCAGCGTAGGGGGCTCCTGGAACACTGAAGCTTTCTTT.

This clonotype was seen at least ten times. The chain recombines TRBV12-3 or TRBV12-4 with TRBJ2-3; D is ambiguous. V shed 1 base and J shed 2 bases, with 4 bases lying between them. The CDR3 contains 13 residues. CDR3 loop: CASSLDITDTQYF. The DNA for the CDR3 is TGTGCCAGCAGTTTAGATATCACAGATACGCAGTATTTT.

There are many counts of this clonotype. The J gene is TRBJ1-2, the V gene TRBV20-1; D unresolved. CDR3 length: 13 residues. Germline V lookup: CDR1 DFQATT, CDR2 SNEGSKA (reference sequence). V lost 8 bases, J lost 3 bases, and 16 bases lay in between. Written as DNA, the CDR3 is TGCAGTCCTCTCGACAAGAGCTACTATGGCTACACCTTC. Protein sequence: CSPLDKSYYGYTF.

This clonotype was observed many times. The chain couples TRBV5-4 to TRBJ2-5; the match to TRBD1 covers 7 bases. The CDR3 consists of 14 residues. V trimming: 0 bases; J trimming: 3 bases; junction bases outside the gene matches: 2. Germline CDR1 is SGHNT and CDR2 is YYREEE (reference sequence). CDR3 in amino acids: CASSLDDREETQYF. DNA for the CDR3: TGTGCCAGCAGCTTGGATGACAGGGAAGAGACCCAGTACTTC.

This clonotype was observed at least ten times. The gene calls are TRBV29-1 and TRBJ1-2, with D possibly being TRBD1 (6 bases). The CDR3 has 13 amino acids. The V and J ends lost 0 bases and 8 bases respectively, with 13 bases between them. Germline CDR1 SQVTM, CDR2 ANQGSEA. As DNA, the CDR3 is TGCAGCGTTGAAGAAGGGAACAGGGTCGGCTACACCTTC. Its translation: CSVEEGNRVGYTF.

As concerns this clonotype: A read error may be the cause here, since a much bigger clone is one base away. The chain uses TRBV7-9 and TRBJ2-1; 8 nucleotides align to TRBD1. The CDR3 is 10 amino acids. Per germline, CDR1 SEHNR and CDR2 FQNEAQ (reference sequence). With V trimmed by 5 bases and J by 12 bases, 0 bases remained unmatched. The CDR3 sequence: CASSQGAQFF. CDR3 DNA: TGTGCCAGCAGCCAGGGGGCGCAGTTCTTC.

This clonotype was seen repeatedly, ten times or more. The gene calls are TRBV2 and TRBJ1-6, with TRBD1 matching 9 bases. CDR3 length: 14 amino acids. In germline, CDR1 is SNHLY, CDR2 FYNNEI. V lost 6 bases and J lost 9; bases outside the gene matches: 6. The chain's CDR3 is CASRPGTGFSPLHF. CDR3 nucleotides: TGTGCCAGCAGACCCGGGACAGGGTTTTCACCCCTCCACTTT.

This clonotype was counted at least ten times. V and J are TRBV5-5 and TRBJ1-4; 12 bases map to TRBD1. The V gene's germline CDR1 is SGHKS and CDR2 YYEKEE (reference sequence). V dropped 4 bases and J dropped 6; count of bases not matched to a gene: 7. The length of the CDR3 is 16 residues. CDR3 region: CASSLGTGGGDEKLFF. DNA for the CDR3: TGTGCCAGCAGCCTCGGGACAGGGGGCGGTGATGAAAAACTGTTTTTT.

This clonotype appeared many times. CDR3 residues: CASSTGALAGVDEQFF. In DNA, the CDR3 is TGTGCCAGCAGCACCGGAGCACTAGCGGGTGTCGATGAGCAGTTCTTC. The genes are TRBV5-4 and TRBJ2-1, with 9 bases that match TRBD2. Germline loops: CDR1 SGHNT, CDR2 YYREEE (reference sequence). The CDR3 totals 16 residues. J was trimmed by 8 bases and V by 4 bases; bases with no gene match: 13.

This clonotype has at least ten counts. The chain has TRBV7-2 and TRBJ1-1; D not resolved. Trimming removed 3 bases from V and 7 bases from J, with 12 bases in between. Germline V gives CDR1 SGHTA, CDR2 FQGNSA. This CDR3 has 13 amino acids. CDR3 loop: CASSFQIGFEAFF. CDR3 nucleotide sequence: TGTGCCAGCAGCTTCCAAATCGGGTTTGAAGCTTTCTTT.

This clonotype was picked up many times. The rearrangement uses TRBV9 and TRBJ2-2, with D uncertain. The CDR3 runs to 12 residues. V lost 4 bases, J lost 5 bases, and 6 bases lay in between. Germline V gene lookup returns CDR1 SGDLS and CDR2 YYNGEE. The chain's CDR3 is CASSSRTGELFF. CDR3 nucleotides: TGTGCCAGCAGCTCCCGGACCGGGGAGCTGTTTTTT.

V usage is TRBV5-4 and J usage is TRBJ2-7; 10 positions agree with TRBD1. The CDR3 has 15 amino acids. V trimming: 4 bases; J trimming: 4 bases; junction bases outside the gene matches: 8. Germline V lookup: CDR1 SGHNT, CDR2 YYREEE (reference sequence). CDR3 bases: TGTGCCAGCAGCGCAGGGAGACAGGGGGCTTACGAGCAGTACTTC. This gives the protein CASSAGRQGAYEQYF.

There are many counts of this clonotype. V gene TRBV30 combines with J gene TRBJ2-7; 9 positions match TRBD1. The length of the CDR3 is 13 residues. Per the germline V gene, CDR1 is GTSNPN and CDR2 is SVGIG (reference sequence). Trimming took 7 bases from V and 6 from J; bases not matched to a gene: 10. CDR3 sequence: CALTGQGVREQYF. In DNA form, the CDR3 reads TGTGCCTTAACGGGACAGGGAGTGCGCGAGCAGTACTTC. The complete variable domain, with remaining parts taken from reference TRBV30 and TRBJ2-7, reads SQTIHQWPATLVQPVGSPLSLECTVEGTSNPNLYWYRQAAGRGLQLLFYSVGIGQISSEVPQNLSASRPQDRQFILSSKKLLLSDSGFYLCALTGQGVREQYFGPGTRLTVT.

The table lists this clonotype with many counts. J is TRBJ2-2 and V is TRBV28; 10 nucleotides align to TRBD1. This CDR3 is built from 17 residues. Trimming at V came to 4 bases and at J to 0 bases, leaving 5 bases not matched to a gene. Germline V gives CDR1 MDHEN, CDR2 SYDVKM. The CDR3 DNA reads as TGTGCCAGCAGTTGGCCCGGGACAGGGGCGAACACCGGGGAGCTGTTTTTT. Residues: CASSWPGTGANTGELFF.

There are many counts of this clonotype. V is TRBV30 and J is TRBJ1-2; a possible D gene is TRBD1 (6 bases). Per germline, CDR1 GTSNPN and CDR2 SVGIG (reference sequence). The V end was cut by 4 bases, the J end by 2 bases, with 11 bases between. This CDR3 comprises 13 residues. The CDR3 coding sequence is TGTGCCTGGAACAGGGAGGACAACTATGGCTACACCTTC. This translates into CAWNREDNYGYTF.

This clonotype appeared many times. The chain carries TRBV7-3 and TRBJ1-1, with D unclear. Trimming cost V 2 bases and J 3 bases, with 16 bases left between them. The CDR3 runs 16 residues. The V gene's germline CDR1 is SGHTA and CDR2 FQGTGA. This CDR3 reads CASSLEGRNWDTEAFF. CDR3 DNA: TGTGCCAGCAGCTTAGAAGGACGTAACTGGGACACTGAAGCTTTCTTT.

There are many counts of this clonotype. V usage is TRBV7-2 and J usage is TRBJ1-6; a weak D match, TRBD1 (6 bases). This CDR3 spans 14 amino acids. Per germline, CDR1 SGHTA and CDR2 FQGNSA. Trimming stripped 5 bases from V and 8 bases from J, with 13 bases between. CDR3 sequence reads: CASSPETGHSPLHF. The CDR3 region has the DNA TGTGCCAGCAGCCCGGAGACAGGCCATTCACCCCTCCACTTT.